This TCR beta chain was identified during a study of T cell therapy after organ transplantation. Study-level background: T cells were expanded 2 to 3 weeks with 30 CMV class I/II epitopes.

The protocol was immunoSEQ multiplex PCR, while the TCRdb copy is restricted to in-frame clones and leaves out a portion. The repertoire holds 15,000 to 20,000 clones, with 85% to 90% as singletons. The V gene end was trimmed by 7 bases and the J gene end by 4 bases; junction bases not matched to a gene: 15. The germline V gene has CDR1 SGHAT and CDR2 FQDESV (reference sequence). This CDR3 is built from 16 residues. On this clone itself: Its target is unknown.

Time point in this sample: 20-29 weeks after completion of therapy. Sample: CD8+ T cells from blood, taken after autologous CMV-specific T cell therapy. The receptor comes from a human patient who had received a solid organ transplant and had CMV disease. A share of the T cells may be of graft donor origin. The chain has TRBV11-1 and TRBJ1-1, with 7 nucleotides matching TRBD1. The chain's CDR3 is CASTLRRGGAATEAFF. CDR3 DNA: TGTGCCAGCACGCTCCGACGAGGGGGCGCGGCCACTGAAGCTTTCTTT.